These 25 T cell receptor beta chains originate from one sample sequenced in a study of Graves' ophthalmopathy and Graves' hyperthyroidism. As the template, RNA transcripts were used to amplify TCR beta CDR3 regions. A first-round RT-PCR used HTBI primers, followed by a second-round multiplex PCR. TCRdb passed the multiplex PCR reads through MiXCR, listing each CDR3 protein once. The profile shows about 220,000 distinct CDR3 sequences, roughly a fifth of them singletons. Sequencing used peripheral blood. Receptors were obtained from a woman between 45 and 65 years old with Graves' ophthalmopathy.

With regard to this clonotype: The conserved closing phenylalanine or tryptophan is absent in this CDR3, likely reflecting a read error. The V gene is TRBV2, the J gene TRBJ1-1; 7 bases line up with TRBD1. The CDR3 consists of 12 residues. CDR1 is SNHLY and CDR2 is FYNNEI in the germline V gene. The CDR3 loop reads CTSSLQGNEAFI. The CDR3 nucleotides are TGTACCAGCAGTCTACAGGGGAATGAAGCTTTCATT.

At least ten counts were recorded for this clonotype. This rearrangement joins TRBV6-1 to TRBJ2-6, with D possibly being TRBD1 (6 bases). Trimming pared 3 bases from V and 0 bases from J, leaving 6 bases between. The CDR3 is 15 residues long. The germline V gene has CDR1 MNHNS and CDR2 SASEGT. This chain's CDR3 is CASSDRGSGANVLTF. As DNA, the CDR3 is TGTGCCAGCAGTGACAGGGGCTCTGGGGCCAACGTCCTGACTTTC.

This clonotype has at least ten counts. The V and J genes are TRBV29-1 and TRBJ2-7, with D possibly being TRBD1 (5 bases). Germline V gene lookup returns CDR1 SQVTM and CDR2 ANQGSEA. Trimming shortened V by 1 base and J by 1 base, and 8 bases separated the two germline ends. This CDR3 spans 13 amino acids. The CDR3 DNA follows: TGCAGCGTTGAAGCAGGGAATTCCTACGAGCAGTACTTC. Translation: CSVEAGNSYEQYF.

This clonotype has only a few counts. This chain links TRBV12-3 or TRBV12-4 with TRBJ1-1, with D hard to call. Trimming pared 6 bases from V and 1 base from J, leaving 15 bases between. The CDR3 has 15 residues. In DNA form, the CDR3 reads TGTGCCAGCAGCCCGGGATCATACCGGAACACTGAAGCTTTCTTT. Protein: CASSPGSYRNTEAFF.

The rearrangement joins TRBV28 to TRBJ1-5, with a possible D match to TRBD1 (5 bases). CDR3 size: 15 residues. The germline CDR1 and CDR2 sequences are MDHEN and SYDVKM. Between the trimmed V and J ends, which lost 7 bases and 4 bases, there was a span of 17 bases. In DNA form, the CDR3 reads TGTGCCAGCAAATGGGACGCAACAGGAAATCAGCCCCAGCATTTT. Translation gives CASKWDATGNQPQHF. Full variable domain (outside the CDR3, taken from reference TRBV28 and TRBJ1-5): DVKVTQSSRYLVKRTGEKVFLECVQDMDHENMFWYRQDPGLGLRLIYFSYDVKMKEKGDIPEGYSVSREKKERFSLILESASTNQTSMYLCASKWDATGNQPQHFGDGTRLSIL.

This clonotype has only a few counts. Sequence at one end of the junction differs from germline and may be a read error. The chain joins TRBV28 to TRBJ2-7; D tentatively fits TRBD1 or TRBD2 (5 bases each). This CDR3 region has 13 residues. Germline CDR1 MDHEN, CDR2 SYDVKM. CDR3 protein: CASSSGAGTLLLF. For the CDR3, the DNA is TGTGCCAGCAGCTCCGGGGCCGGGACGCTCCTTCTCTTC.

Ten or more counts support this clonotype. The CDR3 loop reads CASSITGYSGYTF. In DNA, the CDR3 is TGTGCCAGCAGCATTACAGGGTACTCTGGCTACACCTTC. J is TRBJ1-2 and V is TRBV6-1; maybe TRBD1 (6 bases). The germline CDR1 and CDR2 sequences are MNHNS and SASEGT. The CDR3 length is 13 residues. With 6 bases removed from V and 7 bases from J, the gap between germline ends came to 15 bases.

In this sample, this clonotype turned up many times. The chain joins TRBV4-1 to TRBJ1-5, with 7 bases matching TRBD1. CDR1 is MGHRA, CDR2 YSYEKL, per germline. V was clipped by 2 bases and J by 6 bases; unmatched bases: 4. There are 14 residues in the CDR3. The CDR3 DNA reads as TGCGCCAGCAGCCAAACAGGGGCCCCTCAGCCCCAGCATTTT. The encoded protein is CASSQTGAPQPQHF.

Ten or more counts support this clonotype. V is TRBV27 and J is TRBJ1-2, with TRBD1 matching 12 bases. The V gene's germline CDR1 is MNHEY and CDR2 SMNVEV (reference sequence). V lost 0 bases and J lost 5; bases outside the gene matches: 7. CDR3 length: 17 amino acids. CDR3 region: CASSLSRWGQGAYGYTF. The CDR3 DNA reads TGTGCCAGCAGTTTATCGAGGTGGGGACAGGGGGCTTATGGCTACACCTTC.

The chain links TRBV10-3 to TRBJ1-2; 8 bases are shared with TRBD1. J lost 3 bases, V lost 0 bases, and 3 bases had no gene match. CDR3 length equals 15 residues. CDR1 and CDR2 (germline): ENHRY, SYGVKD. The CDR3: CAISESTGADYGYTF. CDR3 nucleotides: TGTGCCATCAGTGAGTCGACAGGGGCTGACTATGGCTACACCTTC.

This clonotype showed up many times. V and J are TRBV6-1 and TRBJ2-5; D not certain. This CDR3 is built from 13 residues. Germline values: CDR1 MNHNS, CDR2 SASEGT. V lost 2 bases and J lost 6, with 10 bases in between. The CDR3 region is CASSESDLKTQYF. CDR3 DNA: TGTGCCAGCAGTGAATCGGACCTGAAGACCCAGTACTTC.

The V and J genes are TRBV6-1 and TRBJ1-1; weak D call: TRBD1 (5 bases). V lost 1 base and J 4 bases, leaving 10 bases between the germline ends. The CDR3 consists of 14 residues. Looked up from germline, CDR1 is MNHNS and CDR2 is SASEGT. CDR3 region: CASSEEGATTEAFF. CDR3 in DNA: TGTGCCAGCAGTGAAGAAGGGGCGACCACTGAAGCTTTCTTT.

By share of the sample, this clonotype is medium-sized. The CDR3: CASSLGETQYF. The CDR3 nucleotides read TGTGCCAGCAGTTTAGGAGAGACCCAGTACTTC. This chain joins TRBV12-3 or TRBV12-4 and TRBJ2-5; D call uncertain. The CDR3 is 11 amino acids. Trimming left V 1 base short and J 4 bases short, with 1 base between.

Remarks on this clonotype: One junction end does not reproduce the germline sequence, and a read error may be involved. The genes are TRBV19 and TRBJ1-1; D is undetermined. The germline V gene has CDR1 LNHDA and CDR2 SQIVND (reference sequence). The CDR3 contains 13 residues. The chain's CDR3 is CASRLQTNTEAYF. The CDR3 nucleotides read TGTGCCAGTAGACTACAGACCAACACTGAAGCTTACTTT. Full variable domain (rest looked up from reference TRBV19 and TRBJ1-1): DGGITQSPKYLFRKEGQNVTLSCEQNLNHDAMYWYRQDPGQGLRLIYYSQIVNDFQKGDIAEGYSVSREKKESFPLTVTSAQKNPTAFYLCASRLQTNTEAYFGQGTRLTVV.

The table lists this clonotype with many counts. The chain couples TRBV27 to TRBJ2-7; 10 nucleotides align to TRBD2. V dropped 8 bases and J dropped 6; count of bases not matched to a gene: 7. Per germline, CDR1 MNHEY and CDR2 SMNVEV (reference sequence). The CDR3 loop spans 13 amino acids. This CDR3 reads CASGLAALGEQYF. The CDR3 DNA reads TGTGCCAGCGGACTAGCGGCTCTCGGCGAGCAGTACTTC.

This clonotype appeared many times. The chain employs TRBV14 and TRBJ2-7, with 9 bases matching TRBD2. The germline gives CDR1 SGHDN, CDR2 FVKESK. Trimming at V came to 5 bases and at J to 6 bases, leaving 11 bases not matched to a gene. The CDR3 sequence is 15 residues long. The CDR3 sequence is CASSKLGTSFSEQYF. The CDR3 DNA follows: TGTGCCAGCAGCAAACTCGGGACTAGCTTTTCCGAGCAGTACTTC.

This clonotype appeared many times. The chain uses TRBV30 and TRBJ2-7; the match to TRBD2 covers 10 bases. There are 15 residues in the CDR3. The germline V gene has CDR1 GTSNPN and CDR2 SVGIG (reference sequence). V was clipped by 3 bases and J by 2 bases; unmatched bases: 7. CDR3 coding DNA: TGTGCCTGGAGACAGCGGGAGGGCCTTCCCTACGAGCAGTACTTC. Its translation: CAWRQREGLPYEQYF.

This clonotype was picked up many times. This chain joins TRBV4-1 and TRBJ2-7, with D perhaps TRBD2 (5 bases). CDR1 MGHRA and CDR2 YSYEKL come from the germline V gene. Trimming took 0 bases from V and 3 from J, leaving 18 bases between them. The CDR3 runs 17 residues. CDR3 bases: TGCGCCAGCAGCCAAGATGAGGCAGGCGGGTTCAGCTACGAGCAGTACTTC. It specifies CASSQDEAGGFSYEQYF.

This clonotype came up many times. The rearrangement uses TRBV20-1 and TRBJ1-3; D unresolved. This CDR3 has 13 residues. The V gene lost 4 bases and the J gene lost 0 bases, with 7 bases spanning the gap. CDR1 is DFQATT and CDR2 is SNEGSKA in the germline V gene (reference sequence). CDR3 in amino acids: CSATPGSGNTIYF. CDR3 sequence (DNA): TGCAGTGCTACCCCAGGCTCTGGAAACACCATATATTTT.

This clonotype was detected many times. The chain links TRBV7-9 to TRBJ1-2; no firm D call. CDR1 SEHNR and CDR2 FQNEAQ come from the germline V gene (reference sequence). This CDR3 has 14 amino acids. V shed 5 bases and J shed 8 bases, with 18 bases lying between them. The CDR3 DNA reads TGTGCCAGCAGCATTTCCGGTGGTGGGATCGGCTACACCTTC. Its protein is CASSISGGGIGYTF.

J is TRBJ2-2 and V is TRBV25-1, with D perhaps being TRBD1 or TRBD2 (6 bases each). Germline CDR1 MGHDK, CDR2 SYGVNS. CDR3 size: 15 residues. V lost 6 bases to trimming and J lost 4 bases, with 15 bases between them. For the CDR3, the DNA is TGTGCCAGCAGCTCGAGGGGGGTATTCACCGGGGAGCTGTTTTTT. It is translated as CASSSRGVFTGELFF.

This clonotype was detected ten times or more. This chain joins TRBV11-2 and TRBJ1-1, with D perhaps TRBD1 (6 bases). This CDR3 spans 14 amino acids. V was cut by 5 bases and J by 0 bases, with 10 bases left in between. Germline CDR1 reads SGHAT; CDR2 reads FQNNGV. The CDR3: CASSRDIVNTEAFF. The CDR3 DNA sequence: TGTGCCAGCAGCCGGGACATAGTGAACACTGAAGCTTTCTTT. The full variable domain, completed using reference TRBV11-2 and TRBJ1-1, is EAGVAQSPRYKIIEKRQSVAFWCNPISGHATLYWYQQILGQGPKLLIQFQNNGVVDDSQLPKDRFSAERLKGVDSTLKIQPAKLEDSAVYLCASSRDIVNTEAFFGQGTRLTVV.

This clonotype was observed many times. At one boundary the junction diverges from the germline segment, which might be a read error. The CDR3: CASSLGDRAYAQYF. The DNA for the CDR3 is TGTGCCAGCAGCTTGGGGGACAGGGCCTACGCGCAGTACTTC. The rearrangement joins TRBV7-2 to TRBJ2-7; 9 bases line up with TRBD1. This CDR3 comprises 14 residues. From germline, CDR1 is SGHTA and CDR2 FQGNSA.

This clonotype was found many times. The CDR3 DNA is TGTGCCAGCAGCTCGAAGACAGGAGAGTCCACAGATACGCAGTATTTT. Its protein product is CASSSKTGESTDTQYF. This sequence joins TRBV7-3 and TRBJ2-3, with D possibly being TRBD1 (6 bases). CDR3 length equals 16 residues. Germline values: CDR1 SGHTA, CDR2 FQGTGA. V dropped 4 bases and J dropped 2 bases, with 16 bases sitting between them.

About this clonotype: This may come from a read error, since a much larger clone is one base off. The chain has TRBV18 and TRBJ1-2, with no clear D. In germline, CDR1 is KGHSH, CDR2 LQKENI. V was clipped by 1 base and J by 3 bases, with 18 bases between them. This CDR3 has 17 residues. CDR3 sequence (DNA): TGTGCCAGCTCACCACGTTCGCGGGCCCTACACGACTATGGCTACACCTTC. Translation gives CASSPRSRALHDYGYTF.